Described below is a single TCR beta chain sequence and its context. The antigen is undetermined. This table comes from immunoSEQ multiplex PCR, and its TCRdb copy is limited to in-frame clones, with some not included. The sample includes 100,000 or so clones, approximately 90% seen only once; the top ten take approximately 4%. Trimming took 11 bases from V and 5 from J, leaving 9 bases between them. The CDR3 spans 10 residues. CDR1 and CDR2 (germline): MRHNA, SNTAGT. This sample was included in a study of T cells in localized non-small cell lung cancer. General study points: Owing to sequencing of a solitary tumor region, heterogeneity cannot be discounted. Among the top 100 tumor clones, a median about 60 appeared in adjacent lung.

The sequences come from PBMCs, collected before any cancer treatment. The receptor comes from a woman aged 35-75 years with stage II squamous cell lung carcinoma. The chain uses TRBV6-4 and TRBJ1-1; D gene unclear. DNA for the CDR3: TGTGCCCGTTGGGGTACTGAAGCTTTCTTT. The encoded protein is CARWGTEAFF.